This T cell receptor (beta chain) appears in the sequencing data of a study of blood T cell repertoires in COVID-19. Study-level background: The United States, Italy and Spain were the sources of the acute and convalescent COVID-19 samples. The cDNA or gDNA used as material had been derived from T cells, B-cell-depleted T cells, or PBMCs.

The CDR3 has 13 residues. Germline V gives CDR1 MNHEY, CDR2 SVGAGI. The junction had 6 bases not matched to a gene; V was cut back by 10 bases and J by 6 bases. Per the study methods: Estimates of nucleated cell counts were drawn from the amplification of reference gene primers. Assay: immunoSEQ multiplex PCR; the TCRdb copy retains only in-frame clones and omits some. Clone size and the V and J calls come from that table; the DNA yielded D and trimming. The table lists some 120,000 clones, approximately 88% of them singletons. The TCR was taken from a man in his fifties or sixties with acute or convalescent COVID-19. The chain carries TRBV6-5 and TRBJ2-1; 10 bases are shared with TRBD2. Sequenced input: peripheral blood. CDR3 sequence reads: CATLSGRSNEQFF. CDR3 nucleotide sequence: TGTGCCACCCTTAGCGGGAGGTCCAATGAGCAGTTCTTC.